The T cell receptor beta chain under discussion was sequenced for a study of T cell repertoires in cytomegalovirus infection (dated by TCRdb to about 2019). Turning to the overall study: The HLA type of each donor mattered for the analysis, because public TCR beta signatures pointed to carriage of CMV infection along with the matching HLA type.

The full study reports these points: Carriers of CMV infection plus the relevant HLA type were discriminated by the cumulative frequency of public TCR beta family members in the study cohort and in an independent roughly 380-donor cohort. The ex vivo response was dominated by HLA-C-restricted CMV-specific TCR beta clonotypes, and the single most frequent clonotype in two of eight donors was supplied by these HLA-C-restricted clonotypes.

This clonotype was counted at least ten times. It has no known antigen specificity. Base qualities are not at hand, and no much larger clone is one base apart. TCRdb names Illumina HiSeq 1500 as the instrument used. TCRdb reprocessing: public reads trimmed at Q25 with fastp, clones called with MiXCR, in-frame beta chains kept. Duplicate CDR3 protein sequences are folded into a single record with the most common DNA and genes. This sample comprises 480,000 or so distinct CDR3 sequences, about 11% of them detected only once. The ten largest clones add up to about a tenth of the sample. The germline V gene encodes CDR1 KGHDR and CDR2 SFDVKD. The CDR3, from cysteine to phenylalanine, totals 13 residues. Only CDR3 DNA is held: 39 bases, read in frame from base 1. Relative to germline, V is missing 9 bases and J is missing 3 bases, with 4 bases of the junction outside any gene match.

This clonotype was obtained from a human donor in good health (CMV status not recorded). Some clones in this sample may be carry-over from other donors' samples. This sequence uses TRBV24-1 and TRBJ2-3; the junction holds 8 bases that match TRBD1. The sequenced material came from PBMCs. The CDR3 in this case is CATEDRVTDTQYF. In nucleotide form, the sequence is TGTGCCACCGAGGACAGGGTGACAGATACGCAGTATTTT.